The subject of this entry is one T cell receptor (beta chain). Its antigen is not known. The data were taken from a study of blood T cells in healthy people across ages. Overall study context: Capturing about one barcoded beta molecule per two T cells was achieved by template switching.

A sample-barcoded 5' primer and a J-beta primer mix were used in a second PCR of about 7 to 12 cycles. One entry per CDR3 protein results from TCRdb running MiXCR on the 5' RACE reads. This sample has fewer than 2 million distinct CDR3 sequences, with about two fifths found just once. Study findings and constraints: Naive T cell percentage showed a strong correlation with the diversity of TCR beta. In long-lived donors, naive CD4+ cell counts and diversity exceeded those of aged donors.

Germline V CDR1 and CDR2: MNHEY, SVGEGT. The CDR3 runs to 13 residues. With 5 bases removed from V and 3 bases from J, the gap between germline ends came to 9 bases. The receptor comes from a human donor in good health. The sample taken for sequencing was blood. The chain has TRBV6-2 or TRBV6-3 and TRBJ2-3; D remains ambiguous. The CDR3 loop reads CASSIVGTDTQYF. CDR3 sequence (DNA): TGTGCCAGCAGTATCGTCGGTACAGATACGCAGTATTTT.